Sequencing of this TCR beta chain was carried out in a study of cytomegalovirus exposure and HLA in healthy donors. Study-wide points: A later analysis by the authors found several of the most significant clusters apparently linked to common viral pathogens. Most sequenced TCRs were rare (though some public TCRs occurred in many donors). Reports indicated that the classifier achieved high specificity and sensitivity in diagnosing cytomegalovirus status. Some TCR beta chains (roughly 150 of them) were listed as cytomegalovirus-associated.

Of note for this clone: Its matching antigen is unknown.

Primers included in the PCR were 60 Vbeta and 13 Jbeta primers. Sequencing used immunoSEQ multiplex PCR; TCRdb keeps in-frame clones, though not all of them. This table has fewer than 200,000 clones, around 73% appearing once. Germline lookup yields CDR1 SNHLY and CDR2 FYNNEI. CDR3 size: 15 residues. V was trimmed by 1 base and J by 0 bases, leaving 9 bases between them. The specimen sequenced was PBMCs. This sequence originates from a man aged 55 to 69 in good health and CMV-seronegative. V gene TRBV2 combines with J gene TRBJ1-2, with TRBD1 as a possible D gene (5 bases). As DNA, the CDR3 is TGTGCCAGCAGTGAAGGGAGGGGAACTAACTATGGCTACACCTTC. Translating it yields CASSEGRGTNYGYTF. The variable domain in full, with the rest retrieved from reference TRBV2 and TRBJ1-2, is EPEVTQTPSHQVTQMGQEVILRCVPISNHLYFYWYRQILGQKVEFLVSFYNNEISEKSEIFDDQFSVERPDGSNFTLKIRSTKLEDSAMYFCASSEGRGTNYGYTFGSGTRLTVV.